The entry below gives a single T cell receptor beta chain sequence along with its context. The antigen remains undetermined. Data came from immunoSEQ multiplex PCR; TCRdb stores just in-frame clones and leaves some out. Among some 180,000 clones, roughly 85% were seen once, and the ten largest hold approximately 0.97%. This entry comes from a study of T cell responses to AZD1222 COVID-19 vaccine. With 4 bases clipped from V and 3 bases from J, the junction kept 9 bases outside the gene matches. The germline CDR1 and CDR2 sequences are SGHDT and YYEEEE. The CDR3 totals 18 residues. Overall study findings and caveats: Just a handful of people given AZD1222 tested seropositive at baseline. Of spike-specific TCRs, nearly half reportedly target regions left unmutated in variants.

The receptor was derived from an adult who received the AZD1222 COVID-19 vaccine. J is TRBJ2-3 and V is TRBV5-6; TRBD2 aligns across 15 bases. Specimen: peripheral blood, collected 28 days after the second AZD1222 dose. CDR3 loop: CASSPGLAGGHGTDTQYF. CDR3 nucleotide sequence: TGTGCCAGCAGCCCTGGACTAGCGGGGGGGCATGGAACAGATACGCAGTATTTT.